This note documents a single TCR beta chain sequence. The antigen is not known. The germline V gene has CDR1 LNHDA and CDR2 SQIVND (reference sequence). The CDR3 extends over 14 amino acids. The data belong to a study of CXCR3-negative and CXCR3-positive naive CD8 T cells. Points from the study as a whole: Both naive subsets, CXCR3-negative and CXCR3-positive, displayed similar TRBV-TRBJ usage, unlike memory cells.

Carrying UMI labels, the TRB cDNA libraries were prepared through 5' RACE. Reanalyzing the 5' RACE reads, TCRdb keeps one entry per CDR3 protein, without DNA. This sample's table has 100,000 to 150,000 distinct CDR3 sequences. The receptor's source is a human donor in good health. Some clones in this sample may be carry-over from other donors' samples. The chain links TRBV19 to TRBJ2-3; there is no DNA to check the TCRdb D call of TRBD1. Material for sequencing was naive CXCR3- CD8+ T cells from blood. Described subset: CD45RO-CCR7+CD27+CD95- naive CD8+ T cells lacking CXCR3 (TNR3-). This CDR3 is CASSDRTSTDTQYF.